The 30 T cell receptor beta chains given below trace back to one sample, sequenced in a study of blood T cell repertoires in COVID-19. Here immunoSEQ multiplex PCR was the method, and the copy in TCRdb shows in-frame clones only, minus some. The table has 90,000 to 150,000 clones, over 75% seen once; the top ten hold roughly a tenth. Sequencing used peripheral blood. Source of these receptors: a man older than 75 with acute or convalescent COVID-19.

The chain is built from TRBV7-2 and TRBJ2-1, with TRBD1 matching 8 bases. Germline V gene sequence: CDR1 SGHTA, CDR2 FQGNSA. This CDR3 has 15 amino acids. V was clipped by 2 bases and J by 4 bases; unmatched bases: 4. CDR3 sequence: CASSLLGQGYNEQFF. CDR3 nucleotide sequence: TGTGCCAGCAGCTTACTCGGACAGGGTTACAATGAGCAGTTCTTC.

This chain connects TRBV12-3 or TRBV12-4 to TRBJ1-1, with D hard to call. The length of the CDR3 is 13 residues. V lost 6 bases to trimming and J lost 4 bases, with 12 bases between them. The DNA of the CDR3 is TGTGCCAGCAGCCTCGAGGGTGGCACTGAAGCTTTCTTT. Its protein product is CASSLEGGTEAFF.

V usage is TRBV6-5 and J usage is TRBJ2-3; TRBD1 aligns across 7 bases. V lost 6 bases and J lost 3; bases outside the gene matches: 6. The CDR3 contains 14 residues. CDR1 and CDR2 from the germline V gene are MNHEY and SVGAGI. The CDR3 loop is CASRNRGRTDTQYF. CDR3 bases: TGTGCCAGCAGGAACAGGGGAAGGACAGATACGCAGTATTTT.

V gene TRBV7-9 combines with J gene TRBJ1-1; TRBD1 matches at 10 bases. Germline V gives CDR1 SEHNR, CDR2 FQNEAQ (reference sequence). The CDR3 is made up of 14 amino acids. The junction had 3 bases not matched to a gene; V was cut back by 1 base and J by 7 bases. In DNA form, the CDR3 reads TGTGCCAGCAGCTTAGAGGGACAGGGGAGTGAAGCTTTCTTT. Residues: CASSLEGQGSEAFF.

The V gene is TRBV28, the J gene TRBJ1-4; D unclear. There are 14 residues in the CDR3. The V gene's germline CDR1 is MDHEN and CDR2 SYDVKM. Trimming shortened V by 2 bases and J by 4 bases, and 8 bases separated the two germline ends. CDR3 amino acids: CASSLNINNEKLFF. CDR3 bases: TGTGCCAGCAGTTTAAACATCAATAATGAAAAACTGTTTTTT.

This chain joins TRBV2 and TRBJ2-3; 11 bases line up with TRBD2. This CDR3 region has 19 residues. CDR1 and CDR2 from the germline V gene are SNHLY and FYNNEI. The V and J ends lost 7 bases and 1 base, in that order; junction bases with no gene match: 16. CDR3 sequence: CASTGPTSGTELRTDTQYF. DNA for the CDR3: TGTGCCAGCACCGGCCCGACTAGCGGGACAGAACTCCGCACAGATACGCAGTATTTT.

This clone was counted ten times or more. The V call is TRBV11-2, the J call TRBJ1-6; 10 nucleotides line up with TRBD1. CDR3 length: 17 amino acids. V shed 5 bases and J 4 bases; nucleotides not matched to a gene: 8. The germline gives CDR1 SGHAT, CDR2 FQNNGV. This CDR3 reads CASSAYDRGPYNSPLHF. In DNA form, the CDR3 reads TGTGCCAGCAGCGCCTACGACAGGGGGCCTTATAATTCACCCCTCCACTTT.

The rearrangement uses TRBV28 and TRBJ2-5, with D uncertain. Germline lookup yields CDR1 MDHEN and CDR2 SYDVKM. V was pared by 2 bases and J by 3 bases, with 13 bases between. There are 15 residues in the CDR3. The chain's CDR3 is CASSLSRAEKETQYF. The CDR3 region has the DNA TGTGCCAGCAGTTTAAGTCGTGCAGAAAAAGAGACCCAGTACTTC. Full variable domain (rest looked up from reference TRBV28 and TRBJ2-5): DVKVTQSSRYLVKRTGEKVFLECVQDMDHENMFWYRQDPGLGLRLIYFSYDVKMKEKGDIPEGYSVSREKKERFSLILESASTNQTSMYLCASSLSRAEKETQYFGPGTRLLVL.

The chain recombines TRBV20-1 with TRBJ1-2; no definite D call. Per germline, CDR1 DFQATT and CDR2 SNEGSKA (reference sequence). The CDR3 is 14 amino acids. Trimming shortened V by 3 bases and J by 4 bases, and 15 bases separated the two germline ends. The DNA for the CDR3 is TGCAGTGCTAGTCCCACATCACATGGCTATGGCTACACCTTC. Its protein is CSASPTSHGYGYTF.

The chain joins TRBV12-3 or TRBV12-4 to TRBJ1-5; 7 positions match TRBD1. The CDR3 is 13 residues long. Unmatched junction bases numbered 3, after V lost 8 bases and J lost 2 bases. CDR3 sequence (DNA): TGTGCCAGCTCAGACAGGGGCAATCAGCCCCAGCATTTT. Translation gives CASSDRGNQPQHF.

The rearrangement uses TRBV27 and TRBJ2-7; tentatively, D is TRBD1 (7 bases). The V gene's germline CDR1 is MNHEY and CDR2 SMNVEV (reference sequence). V dropped 4 bases and J dropped 0 bases, with 13 bases sitting between them. This CDR3 has 15 amino acids. The CDR3 DNA follows: TGTGCCAGCAGTTACAGGGGCGGGACCTCCTACGAGCAGTACTTC. This translates into CASSYRGGTSYEQYF.

This chain joins TRBV9 and TRBJ2-1; a possible D gene is TRBD2 (6 bases). This CDR3 is built from 13 residues. V was pared by 5 bases and J by 8 bases, with 14 bases between. The germline V gene encodes CDR1 SGDLS and CDR2 YYNGEE. CDR3 DNA sequence: TGTGCCAGCAGTGCCCCCGGGAGAGATGAGCAGTTCTTC. Translating it yields CASSAPGRDEQFF.

The chain links TRBV16 to TRBJ1-1, with 7 bases matching TRBD1. The length of the CDR3 is 15 residues. Germline loops: CDR1 KGHSY, CDR2 FQNENV. The junction had 8 bases not matched to a gene; V was cut back by 0 bases and J by 7 bases. Here the CDR3 DNA reads TGTGCCAGCAGCCAATCCGGACAGGCCAAGGGTGAAGCTTTCTTT. Amino acid sequence: CASSQSGQAKGEAFF.

The chain employs TRBV11-3 and TRBJ2-7; D is perhaps TRBD1 (5 bases). CDR1 is SGHNT and CDR2 is YENEEA in the germline V gene. This CDR3 is 13 amino acids long. Between the trimmed V and J ends, which lost 3 bases and 0 bases, there was a span of 6 bases. CDR3 DNA: TGTGCCAGCAGCTTCGACAGCTCCTACGAGCAGTACTTC. Encoded protein: CASSFDSSYEQYF.

This chain's CDR3 is CASSPPGHPQPQHF. The DNA of the CDR3 is TGTGCCAGCAGTCCGCCGGGACACCCTCAGCCCCAGCATTTT. This chain uses TRBV27 with TRBJ1-5, with D possibly TRBD1 on 6 matching bases. Germline CDR1 and CDR2: MNHEY and SMNVEV (reference sequence). The V and J ends lost 5 bases and 6 bases respectively, with 14 bases between them. This CDR3 has 14 residues.

The CDR3 is CASSSTGQVNEKLFF. The CDR3 nucleotides read TGTGCCAGCAGCTCGACCGGACAGGTTAATGAAAAACTGTTTTTT. This chain connects TRBV6-5 to TRBJ1-4, with TRBD1 matching over 7 bases. This CDR3 has 15 residues. Germline CDR1 is MNHEY and CDR2 is SVGAGI. J gave up 4 bases and V 6 bases, and 8 bases lay outside the gene matches.

V usage is TRBV4-1 and J usage is TRBJ1-2; D gene uncertain. Trimming removed 1 base from V and 5 bases from J, with 14 bases in between. This CDR3 has 15 residues. Germline CDR1 MGHRA, CDR2 YSYEKL. The CDR3 sequence is CASSQGAVGSYGYTF. CDR3 nucleotides: TGCGCCAGCAGCCAAGGAGCGGTCGGTTCTTATGGCTACACCTTC.

The chain employs TRBV15 and TRBJ1-6, with a weak D call TRBD1 (5 bases). The V gene lost 3 bases and the J gene lost 2 bases, with 8 bases spanning the gap. The CDR3 is 15 amino acids. Germline V gene lookup returns CDR1 LNHNV and CDR2 YYDKDF (reference sequence). CDR3 region: CATSRGGTYNSPLHF. CDR3 nucleotides: TGTGCCACCAGCAGGGGGGGGACCTATAATTCACCCCTCCACTTT.

J is TRBJ2-3 and V is TRBV5-1; D is uncertain. The CDR3 runs 14 residues. V was cut by 0 bases and J by 1 base, with 6 bases left in between. The germline V gene has CDR1 SGHRS and CDR2 YFSETQ. DNA of the CDR3: TGCGCCAGCAGCTTGGAGGCGGGCACAGATACGCAGTATTTT. As protein: CASSLEAGTDTQYF.

This clone appeared a few times. The chain uses TRBV29-1 and TRBJ1-2; D call uncertain. V lost 3 bases to trimming and J lost 4 bases, with 9 bases between them. This CDR3 comprises 12 residues. Germline CDR1 is SQVTM and CDR2 is ANQGSEA. CDR3 sequence reads: CSVEAGLYGYTF. The DNA for the CDR3 is TGCAGCGTTGAGGCCGGACTCTATGGCTACACCTTC.

A single count supports this clone. The DNA for the CDR3 is TGTGCCAGCAGCCAGGCCTCTCTTGGCTACACCTTC. This encodes CASSQASLGYTF. The chain recombines TRBV3-1 (or the pseudogene TRBV3-2) with TRBJ1-2; D gene unclear. The V gene lost 3 bases and the J gene lost 7 bases, with 9 bases spanning the gap. The germline V gene has CDR1 LGHDT and CDR2 YNNKEL (reference sequence). This CDR3 has 12 amino acids.

V usage is TRBV3-1 (or the pseudogene TRBV3-2) and J usage is TRBJ1-1; 7 nucleotides agree with TRBD1. The germline gives CDR1 LGHDT, CDR2 YNNKEL (reference sequence). J gave up 2 bases and V 4 bases, and 7 bases lay outside the gene matches. This CDR3 region has 15 residues. In nucleotides, the CDR3 is TGTGCCAGCAGCCCCCGACAGGGAGGCAACACTGAAGCTTTCTTT. Translated, it gives CASSPRQGGNTEAFF.

This chain links TRBV14 with TRBJ1-2; D remains ambiguous. Between the trimmed V and J ends, which lost 4 bases and 3 bases, there was a span of 18 bases. The CDR3 is 16 residues long. Germline V lookup: CDR1 SGHDN, CDR2 FVKESK. The CDR3 bases are TGTGCCAGCAGCCGTGACAAGTCGCGGGAGTACTATGGCTACACCTTC. Amino acid sequence: CASSRDKSREYYGYTF.

This clone was counted only a few times. The chain links TRBV5-5 to TRBJ1-6; D remains unclear. Trimming pared 6 bases from V and 0 bases from J, leaving 13 bases between. Germline lookup yields CDR1 SGHKS and CDR2 YYEKEE (reference sequence). The CDR3 runs 16 residues. The CDR3 sequence is CASIRGLSSYNSPLHF. CDR3 nucleotides: TGTGCCAGCATAAGAGGGCTTAGCTCCTATAATTCACCCCTCCACTTT. Full variable domain (rest looked up from reference TRBV5-5 and TRBJ1-6): DAGVTQSPTHLIKTRGQQVTLRCSPISGHKSVSWYQQVLGQGPQFIFQYYEKEERGRGNFPDRFSARQFPNYSSELNVNALLLGDSALYLCASIRGLSSYNSPLHFGNGTRLTVT.

The chain recombines TRBV19 with TRBJ2-1, with D unclear. Trimming took 3 bases from V and 9 from J, leaving 18 bases between them. The CDR3 sequence is 15 residues long. Germline values: CDR1 LNHDA, CDR2 SQIVND (reference sequence). CDR3 sequence (DNA): TGTGCCAGTAGTATTTTAAGCACTACCGGCGGTGAGCAGTTCTTC. Its protein is CASSILSTTGGEQFF.

The chain joins TRBV12-3 or TRBV12-4 to TRBJ2-1; tentative D call: TRBD2 (6 bases). There are 13 residues in the CDR3. Trimming took off 5 bases at V and 7 bases at J, with 12 bases between the two ends. CDR3 sequence: CASSRDFQNEQFF. The CDR3 region has the DNA TGTGCCAGCAGTCGGGACTTCCAGAATGAGCAGTTCTTC.

The chain combines TRBV5-1 with TRBJ2-5; 10 bases fit TRBD2. V was pared by 4 bases and J by 3 bases, with 9 bases of the junction left unmatched. The germline gives CDR1 SGHRS, CDR2 YFSETQ. The CDR3 extends over 16 amino acids. CDR3 bases: TGCGCCAGCAGCCTTGGGACTCTAGCGGGAGAAGAGACCCAGTACTTC. The encoded protein is CASSLGTLAGEETQYF.

The V and J genes are TRBV4-1 and TRBJ2-4; TRBD1 is a possible D gene (6 bases). Looked up from germline, CDR1 is MGHRA and CDR2 is YSYEKL. The CDR3 sequence is 19 residues long. V lost 0 bases to trimming and J lost 1 base, with 19 bases between them. This chain's CDR3 is CASSQDWNRATSAKNIQYF. DNA of the CDR3: TGCGCCAGCAGCCAAGATTGGAACAGGGCAACAAGCGCCAAAAACATTCAGTACTTC.

The CDR3 DNA reads TGTGCCAGCTCTCCCGACAGGGGCAATCAGCCCCAGCATTTT. Translated, it gives CASSPDRGNQPQHF. The chain employs TRBV18 and TRBJ1-5; TRBD1 matches at 7 bases. V dropped 6 bases and J dropped 2; count of bases not matched to a gene: 4. CDR3 length: 14 residues. Germline V gene data show CDR1 as KGHSH and CDR2 as LQKENI.

This chain joins TRBV6-5 and TRBJ2-7, with 11 bases that match TRBD2. This CDR3 comprises 15 residues. Trimming took 5 bases from V and 2 from J; bases not matched to a gene: 5. Germline assignment: CDR1 MNHEY and CDR2 SVGAGI. The CDR3, as DNA: TGTGCCAGCAGTCTCGGGACTAGCGGAACCTACGAGCAGTACTTC. The encoded protein is CASSLGTSGTYEQYF.